A single T cell receptor (beta chain) is shown here with its context. Its specificity is unknown. The sample belongs to a study of Ad26.COV2.S vaccination and SARS-CoV-2 variants. Overall study results and limits: Greater spike-specific TCR breadth was seen in vaccine recipients than in placebo recipients.

Trimming stripped 1 base from V and 5 bases from J, with 6 bases between. CDR3 length: 11 amino acids. In germline, CDR1 is DFQATT, CDR2 SNEGSKA (reference sequence). Treatment described: 15 to 20 received Ad26.COV2.S at low or high dose, single or two shots; about 5 received placebo; per-sample allocation not given. Sample collection was performed on day 63 after the first vaccine or placebo injection. This person who donated was an adult of 18-55 years in Boston. This table comes from immunoSEQ multiplex PCR, and its TCRdb copy is limited to in-frame clones, with some not included. The sample has roughly 380,000 clones; 80% to 90% are singletons.

The chain couples TRBV20-1 to TRBJ2-7; D gene uncertain. Sequences were derived from peripheral blood, sampled in a trial of Ad26.COV2.S vaccine versus placebo. The clonotype was recovered from a person between 18 and 65 years old who received the Ad26.COV2.S COVID-19 vaccine or a placebo. This CDR3 reads CSARAQHEQYF. CDR3 sequence (DNA): TGCAGTGCTAGAGCACAGCACGAGCAGTACTTC.